This is a list of T cell receptor beta chains from one sample in a study of T cell responses to AZD1222 COVID-19 vaccine. The repertoire was sequenced with immunoSEQ multiplex PCR; TCRdb's copy has only in-frame clones and lacks some. This table has 150,000 or so clones, about 90% appearing once. The input for sequencing was peripheral blood, taken 28 days after the second AZD1222 dose. These receptor sequences come from an adult who received the AZD1222 COVID-19 vaccine. Both conserved end residues are part of each CDR3. D genes are given only for firm matches. For some rows the clone size is stated as once, few or many, or as a class when expanded; others skip it.

TRBV5-1	.	.	TRBJ1-1	CASSDSGGGTEAFF	TGCGCCAGCAGCGACAGTGGTGGGGGCACTGAAGCTTTCTTT
TRBV9	TRBD2	.	TRBJ2-1	CASSVGGTSGYNEQFF	TGTGCCAGCAGCGTAGGGGGGACTAGCGGTTACAATGAGCAGTTCTTC
TRBV7-2	TRBD2	.	TRBJ2-5	CASSLDGRSIETQYF	TGTGCCAGCAGCTTAGACGGGAGGTCTATAGAGACCCAGTACTTC
TRBV12-3/TRBV12-4	.	few	TRBJ2-2	CASSLAGTGELFF	TGTGCCAGCAGTTTAGCAGGCACCGGGGAGCTGTTTTTT
TRBV19	TRBD1	.	TRBJ2-2	CASSPGTVRAGELFF	TGTGCCAGTAGCCCTGGGACAGTCCGGGCCGGGGAGCTGTTTTTT
TRBV27	.	.	TRBJ1-3	CASSSRDLSGNTIYF	TGTGCCAGCAGTTCCCGGGACCTCTCTGGAAACACCATATATTTT
TRBV28	.	.	TRBJ1-5	CASSLGAVGGPGIQPQHF	TGTGCCAGCAGTTTAGGGGCGGTGGGGGGACCAGGTATACAGCCCCAGCATTTT
TRBV6-5	.	.	TRBJ1-3	CASSWERFGNTIYF	TGTGCCAGCAGTTGGGAGAGATTTGGAAACACCATATATTTT
TRBV7-2	.	.	TRBJ1-1	CASSSTGTGWAEAFF	TGTGCCAGCAGCTCCACAGGGACGGGTTGGGCTGAAGCTTTCTTT
TRBV19	TRBD1	.	TRBJ2-1	CASSRQGNSYNEQFF	TGTGCCAGTAGCCGACAGGGGAACTCCTACAATGAGCAGTTCTTC
TRBV5-1	.	once	TRBJ2-2	CASSFSFSDAGELFF	TGCGCCAGCAGCTTCTCCTTTTCGGACGCCGGGGAGCTGTTTTTT
TRBV24-1	.	few	TRBJ2-3	CATSGQGTDTQYF	TGTGCCACCAGTGGACAGGGCACAGATACGCAGTATTTT
TRBV5-6	.	.	TRBJ1-1	CASSLGSGGRTEAFF	TGTGCCAGCAGCTTGGGGTCGGGAGGGAGGACTGAAGCTTTCTTT
TRBV2	.	few	TRBJ1-2	CASSRTEVYGYTF	TGTGCCAGCAGTCGGACAGAAGTCTATGGCTACACCTTC
TRBV6-6	.	few	TRBJ2-5	CASMTGQETQYF	TGTGCCAGCATGACGGGGCAAGAGACCCAGTACTTC
TRBV7-2	TRBD2	.	TRBJ2-7	CASSLTSGISSYEQYF	TGTGCCAGCAGCTTAACTAGCGGGATTAGTTCCTACGAGCAGTACTTC
TRBV5-4	.	.	TRBJ1-2	CASSLDRERGYTF	TGTGCCAGCAGCTTGGACAGGGAAAGGGGCTACACCTTC
TRBV4-1	TRBD1	.	TRBJ1-3	CASSPKGTENSGNTIYF	TGCGCCAGCAGCCCTAAAGGGACAGAGAACTCTGGAAACACCATATATTTT
TRBV24-1	.	.	TRBJ2-5	CATSTARGQETQYF	TGTGCCACCAGTACGGCTCGGGGTCAAGAGACCCAGTACTTC
TRBV5-6	TRBD1	.	TRBJ2-7	CASGDRGYEQYF	TGTGCCAGCGGTGACAGGGGCTACGAGCAGTACTTC
TRBV25-1	.	.	TRBJ1-4	CASSEGSDRGKLFF	TGTGCCAGCAGTGAAGGGTCAGACCGAGGAAAACTGTTTTTT
TRBV11-1	.	.	TRBJ2-3	CASSLAQRTSTDTQYF	TGTGCCAGCAGCTTAGCGCAGCGGACTTCCACAGATACGCAGTATTTT
TRBV6-5	TRBD1	.	TRBJ1-4	CASQGAGGEKLFF	TGTGCCAGTCAGGGGGCCGGGGGTGAAAAACTGTTTTTT
TRBV19	.	.	TRBJ2-7	CASSLGHPYEQYF	TGTGCCAGTAGTCTAGGACACCCCTACGAGCAGTACTTC
TRBV3-1/TRBV3-2	TRBD1	.	TRBJ2-1	CASSQDWAGGRTYNEQFF	TGTGCCAGCAGCCAAGATTGGGCAGGGGGAAGGACCTACAATGAGCAGTTCTTC
TRBV19	.	.	TRBJ2-1	CASSAPGTALEQFF	TGTGCCAGTAGTGCCCCCGGGACGGCCTTAGAGCAGTTCTTC
TRBV4-1	.	many	TRBJ2-7	CASSQELDGSYEQYF	TGCGCCAGCAGCCAAGAGTTGGACGGATCCTACGAGCAGTACTTC
TRBV11-1	.	.	TRBJ2-1	CASSLEETAFSRRFF	TGTGCCAGCAGCTTAGAGGAGACAGCCTTTTCTAGACGGTTCTTC
TRBV9	.	.	TRBJ1-1	CASSVEANTEAFF	TGTGCCAGCAGCGTAGAAGCGAACACTGAAGCTTTCTTT
TRBV7-2	TRBD2	.	TRBJ2-7	CASNRAGGSGQYF	TGTGCCAGCAACCGAGCGGGAGGGTCGGGGCAGTACTTC
TRBV3-1/TRBV3-2	TRBD1	.	TRBJ2-1	CASSQATGAGEQFF	TGTGCCAGCAGCCAAGCTACAGGGGCGGGTGAGCAGTTCTTC
TRBV28	.	.	TRBJ2-1	CASIPGASRMQFF	TGTGCCAGCATCCCGGGGGCTAGCAGAATGCAGTTCTTC
TRBV19	.	.	TRBJ1-2	CASREQGDYGYTF	TGTGCCAGTAGGGAACAGGGAGACTATGGCTACACCTTC
TRBV7-3	TRBD2	.	TRBJ2-2	CASSLTPRALWTSGRAANTGELFF	TGTGCCAGCAGCTTAACCCCCCGAGCACTCTGGACTAGCGGGAGGGCCGCGAACACCGGGGAGCTGTTTTTT
TRBV6-6	.	few	TRBJ2-7	CASSYSILSYEQYF	TGTGCCAGCAGTTACTCGATCCTGAGCTACGAGCAGTACTTC
TRBV11-3	.	.	TRBJ2-1	CASSLWAGAYNEQFF	TGTGCCAGCAGCTTGTGGGCTGGCGCCTACAATGAGCAGTTCTTC
TRBV5-1	.	once	TRBJ2-2	CASSMDRNTGELFF	TGCGCCAGCAGCATGGACAGGAACACCGGGGAGCTGTTTTTT
TRBV7-2	TRBD1	.	TRBJ2-7	CASSQYRTGGFEQYF	TGTGCCAGCAGCCAATATCGGACAGGGGGATTTGAGCAGTACTTC
TRBV28	TRBD1	once	TRBJ2-1	CASSETGPNNEQFF	TGTGCCAGCAGCGAGACAGGGCCTAACAATGAGCAGTTCTTC
TRBV10-3	TRBD1	few	TRBJ1-2	CAISDLRGQGLFGYTF	TGTGCCATCAGTGACCTCAGAGGACAGGGCCTTTTTGGCTACACCTTC
TRBV7-9	TRBD1	few	TRBJ1-1	CASSLAGGTNTEAFF	TGTGCCAGCAGCCTAGCAGGGGGAACGAACACTGAAGCTTTCTTT
TRBV28	.	few	TRBJ2-7	CATRQSYEQYF	TGTGCCACCCGACAGTCCTACGAGCAGTACTTC
TRBV28	TRBD1	.	TRBJ1-1	CASSFRDRANTEAFF	TGTGCCAGCAGTTTCCGGGACAGGGCGAACACTGAAGCTTTCTTT
TRBV15	.	.	TRBJ1-5	CATSRGQDGSNQPQHF	TGTGCCACCAGCAGGGGGCAGGATGGTAGCAATCAGCCCCAGCATTTT
TRBV10-3	.	once	TRBJ2-1	CAISDSSGKSEQFF	TGTGCCATCAGTGATTCGTCGGGTAAAAGTGAGCAGTTCTTC
TRBV6-6	TRBD1	.	TRBJ2-1	CASSYPNRGREQFF	TGTGCCAGCAGTTACCCCAACAGGGGGAGAGAGCAGTTCTTC